The 31 T cell receptor beta chains reported below all come from one sample, sequenced in a study of control samples from healthy donors and cancer patients. Some clones are missing from TCRdb's copy, which holds only in-frame ones; the method was immunoSEQ multiplex PCR. The sample holds 90,000 to 140,000 clones, about 80% seen once. Sequencing input: blood. These receptors were taken from a woman aged 45-60 years in good health.

The chain has TRBV28 and TRBJ2-5, with no clear D. V was clipped by 6 bases and J by 5 bases, with 19 bases between them. Germline CDR1 MDHEN, CDR2 SYDVKM. The CDR3 runs to 15 residues. The CDR3 loop is CASSQVTEYGETQYF. The CDR3 nucleotides read TGTGCCAGCAGCCAGGTGACCGAATATGGGGAGACCCAGTACTTC.

The V call is TRBV6-2 or TRBV6-3, the J call TRBJ1-5; no firm D call. The CDR3 consists of 14 residues. CDR1 and CDR2 from the germline V gene are MNHEY and SVGEGT. Between the trimmed V and J ends, which lost 2 bases and 2 bases, there was a span of 7 bases. The CDR3 region is CASSYRAGNQPQHF. CDR3 coding DNA: TGTGCCAGCAGTTACAGGGCTGGCAATCAGCCCCAGCATTTT.

V is TRBV27 and J is TRBJ2-3; TRBD2 matches 13 bases. The CDR3 sequence is 20 residues long. V shed 3 bases and J 4 bases; nucleotides not matched to a gene: 16. Germline assignment: CDR1 MNHEY and CDR2 SMNVEV (reference sequence). For the CDR3, the DNA is TGTGCCAGCAGTTTTACCGCCGGACTAGCGGGAGAGATTGACGCAGATACGCAGTATTTT. It encodes CASSFTAGLAGEIDADTQYF.

V is TRBV6-5 and J is TRBJ1-1; no firm D call. Germline V gives CDR1 MNHEY, CDR2 SVGAGI. Trimming cost V 0 bases and J 5 bases, with 13 bases left between them. This CDR3 spans 15 amino acids. The CDR3 sequence: CASSYSKPRATEAFF. In nucleotides, the CDR3 is TGTGCCAGCAGTTACTCGAAGCCAAGGGCTACTGAAGCTTTCTTT.

The chain is built from TRBV27 and TRBJ2-2; a possible D gene is TRBD2 (5 bases). The CDR3 is 13 amino acids. The V gene's germline CDR1 is MNHEY and CDR2 SMNVEV (reference sequence). The V and J ends lost 3 bases and 11 bases respectively, with 13 bases between them. In DNA, the CDR3 is TGTGCCAGCAGTTTCGGAGGACCACAAGAGCTGTTTTTT. This codes for CASSFGGPQELFF.

The gene calls are TRBV18 and TRBJ1-2; no definite D call. The CDR3 is made up of 13 amino acids. V shed 2 bases and J shed 7 bases, with 11 bases lying between them. Per the germline V gene, CDR1 is KGHSH and CDR2 is LQKENI. The DNA of the CDR3 is TGTGCCAGCTCACCAGAGGCACCCTCTGGCTACACCTTC. Amino acids: CASSPEAPSGYTF. Filled out from reference TRBV18 and TRBJ1-2, the complete variable domain reads NAGVMQNPRHLVRRRGQEARLRCSPMKGHSHVYWYRQLPEEGLKFMVYLQKENIIDESGMPKERFSAEFPKEGPSILRIQQVVRGDSAAYFCASSPEAPSGYTFGSGTRLTVV.

The V call is TRBV6-5, the J call TRBJ2-5; possibly TRBD2 for D (7 bases). CDR3 length: 14 amino acids. Deletions cut 2 bases from V and 2 bases from J, with 9 bases between. Germline V gene sequence: CDR1 MNHEY, CDR2 SVGAGI. CDR3 sequence reads: CASSYGGAQETQYF. CDR3 DNA: TGTGCCAGCAGTTACGGGGGGGCGCAAGAGACCCAGTACTTC.

The chain couples TRBV19 to TRBJ1-4; D is uncertain. The CDR3 extends over 14 amino acids. Between the trimmed V and J ends, which lost 4 bases and 8 bases, there was a span of 14 bases. From germline, CDR1 is LNHDA and CDR2 SQIVND (reference sequence). This chain's CDR3 is CASSKPWEEEKLFF. The CDR3 DNA reads TGTGCCAGTAGTAAGCCCTGGGAGGAGGAAAAACTGTTTTTT.

The V call is TRBV4-3, the J call TRBJ1-1, with D unclear. V dropped 0 bases and J dropped 5 bases, with 13 bases sitting between them. Germline V gene sequence: CDR1 LGHNA, CDR2 YSLEER. The CDR3 is 15 amino acids. The CDR3 protein is CASSQDEAGRTEAFF. The CDR3 DNA follows: TGCGCCAGCAGCCAAGATGAGGCAGGTAGGACTGAAGCTTTCTTT.

This chain links TRBV2 with TRBJ2-2, with 10 bases identical to TRBD1. There are 15 residues in the CDR3. Germline assignment: CDR1 SNHLY and CDR2 FYNNEI. V shed 7 bases, J shed 3 bases, and the junction held 5 bases outside the gene matches. Written as DNA, the CDR3 is TGTGCCAGCAAGGACAGGGGGTTTGACACCGGGGAGCTGTTTTTT. This sequence encodes CASKDRGFDTGELFF.

The J gene is TRBJ2-7, the V gene TRBV6-4; D might be TRBD1 (6 bases). V was shortened by 6 bases and J by 12 bases, with 24 bases between the two germline ends. This CDR3 contains 14 residues. The germline V gene encodes CDR1 MRHNA and CDR2 SNTAGT. The CDR3 loop is CASRDSTVCVGAYF. In DNA, the CDR3 is TGTGCCAGCAGGGATTCGACAGTCTGTGTGGGGGCGTACTTC.

The CDR3 protein is CASSPWEVQETQYF. Written as DNA, the CDR3 is TGTGCCAGCTCACCTTGGGAGGTCCAAGAGACCCAGTACTTC. The chain employs TRBV18 and TRBJ2-5, with D maybe TRBD2 (6 bases). The V end was cut by 3 bases, the J end by 1 base, with 9 bases between. Germline values: CDR1 KGHSH, CDR2 LQKENI. The CDR3 spans 14 residues. The full variable domain, rest sourced from reference TRBV18 and TRBJ2-5, is NAGVMQNPRHLVRRRGQEARLRCSPMKGHSHVYWYRQLPEEGLKFMVYLQKENIIDESGMPKERFSAEFPKEGPSILRIQQVVRGDSAAYFCASSPWEVQETQYFGPGTRLLVL.

The chain recombines TRBV29-1 with TRBJ2-2, with D possibly being TRBD1 (6 bases). V was cut by 2 bases and J by 1 base, with 11 bases left in between. Germline CDR1 is SQVTM and CDR2 is ANQGSEA. The CDR3 is 15 amino acids. CDR3 protein: CSVEPTGRNTGELFF. The CDR3, as DNA: TGCAGCGTTGAACCGACAGGAAGGAACACCGGGGAGCTGTTTTTT.

The chain has TRBV19 and TRBJ1-6; tentatively, D is TRBD1 (5 bases). The CDR3 loop spans 13 amino acids. CDR1 is LNHDA, CDR2 SQIVND, per germline (reference sequence). V was trimmed by 7 bases and J by 7 bases, leaving 11 bases between them. CDR3 amino acids: CASKRGENSPLHF. DNA for the CDR3: TGTGCCAGTAAAAGGGGCGAAAATTCACCCCTCCACTTT.

The gene calls are TRBV15 and TRBJ1-4; D is perhaps TRBD1 (6 bases). The CDR3 covers 17 residues. The V end lost 3 bases, the J end lost 7 bases, and 21 bases lay between the germline ends. Germline-derived CDR1 and CDR2 are LNHNV and YYDKDF (reference sequence). The CDR3 DNA sequence: TGTGCCACCAGCAGGGGTCGGCAAGGCAGGGGTTCTGAAAAACTGTTTTTT. This codes for CATSRGRQGRGSEKLFF.

The chain uses TRBV28 and TRBJ2-1; D is unresolved. V shed 10 bases and J shed 5 bases, with 15 bases lying between them. Germline V CDR1 and CDR2: MDHEN, SYDVKM. The CDR3 is 13 residues long. This CDR3 reads CATGGSSHNEQFF. CDR3 bases: TGTGCCACCGGTGGAAGTTCCCACAATGAGCAGTTCTTC. The full variable domain, in which reference TRBV28 and TRBJ2-1 provide the parts outside the CDR3, is DVKVTQSSRYLVKRTGEKVFLECVQDMDHENMFWYRQDPGLGLRLIYFSYDVKMKEKGDIPEGYSVSREKKERFSLILESASTNQTSMYLCATGGSSHNEQFFGPGTRLTVL.

The chain has TRBV29-1 and TRBJ1-1, with D possibly TRBD1 on 6 matching bases. Germline V CDR1 and CDR2: SQVTM, ANQGSEA. This CDR3 is built from 15 residues. V was trimmed by 6 bases and J by 0 bases, leaving 17 bases between them. The CDR3: CSVGGGVNMNTEAFF. CDR3 nucleotide sequence: TGCAGCGTGGGGGGGGGCGTTAACATGAACACTGAAGCTTTCTTT. Complete variable domain (other parts from reference TRBV29-1 and TRBJ1-1): SAVISQKPSRDICQRGTSLTIQCQVDSQVTMMFWYRQQPGQSLTLIATANQGSEATYESGFVIDKFPISRPNLTFSTLTVSNMSPEDSSIYLCSVGGGVNMNTEAFFGQGTRLTVV.

In regard to this clone: The junction differs from germline at one of its ends, possibly a read error. This chain connects TRBV7-7 to TRBJ2-2; D tentatively fits TRBD1 or TRBD2 (8 bases each). The CDR3 covers 17 residues. CDR1 SSHAT and CDR2 FNYEAQ come from the germline V gene (reference sequence). The DNA of the CDR3 is TGTGCTAGCAGCCCTAGCGGGCGACAGGGGACCGCCGGGGAGCTGTTTTTT. Translating it yields CASSPSGRQGTAGELFF.

The chain employs TRBV7-6 and TRBJ2-2, with D perhaps matching TRBD1 or TRBD2 (5 bases each). This CDR3 is 14 amino acids long. Trimming pared 3 bases from V and 4 bases from J, leaving 9 bases between. Germline CDR1 reads SGHVS; CDR2 reads FNYEAQ. CDR3 protein: CASSFQGPTGELFF. DNA for the CDR3: TGTGCCAGCAGCTTTCAGGGACCCACCGGGGAGCTGTTTTTT.

This clone was found once. The chain links TRBV11-2 to TRBJ1-1, with TRBD1 identical over 9 bases. The CDR3 contains 17 residues. The germline CDR1 and CDR2 sequences are SGHAT and FQNNGV. Unmatched junction bases numbered 12, after V lost 4 bases and J lost 3 bases. Here the CDR3 DNA reads TGTGCCAGCAGCTCGTTTTCCGGGACAGGGATGGACACTGAAGCTTTCTTT. The encoded protein is CASSSFSGTGMDTEAFF.

This clone has just one count. V is TRBV12-3 or TRBV12-4 and J is TRBJ2-7; TRBD2 is a possible D gene (6 bases). V was cut by 6 bases and J by 3 bases, with 12 bases left in between. This CDR3 is 13 amino acids long. The CDR3: CASRPRGGYEQYF. CDR3 coding DNA: TGTGCCAGCAGACCGCGGGGAGGCTACGAGCAGTACTTC.

This clone was detected once. CDR3 bases: TGTGCCAGCAGTTCAGGGACACTGAACACTGAAGCTTTCTTT. Translated, it gives CASSSGTLNTEAFF. The chain joins TRBV6-5 to TRBJ1-1, with D tentatively TRBD1 (6 bases). CDR3 size: 14 residues. CDR1 is MNHEY, CDR2 SVGAGI, per germline. Trimming stripped 4 bases from V and 0 bases from J, with 9 bases between.

The V and J genes are TRBV6-2 or TRBV6-3 and TRBJ2-1; D may be TRBD1 (5 bases). CDR3 length equals 15 residues. The V gene's germline CDR1 is MNHEY and CDR2 SVGEGT. Trimming pared 5 bases from V and 5 bases from J, leaving 16 bases between. The CDR3 region has the DNA TGTGCCAGCAGTCAGCAAAAGGCAGGGCACAATGAGCAGTTCTTC. Translating gives CASSQQKAGHNEQFF.

The count of this clone is one. The V gene is TRBV2, the J gene TRBJ2-3; possibly TRBD2 for D (7 bases). Germline loops: CDR1 SNHLY, CDR2 FYNNEI. This CDR3 region has 14 residues. The germline V and J ends were trimmed by 9 bases and 1 base, with 14 bases remaining between them. Here the CDR3 DNA reads TGTGCCAGTAGGGGGGGTTGGGGCACAGATACGCAGTATTTT. It specifies CASRGGWGTDTQYF.

The V call is TRBV6-5, the J call TRBJ2-5; the match to TRBD2 covers 12 bases. The CDR3 sequence is 15 residues long. The V gene end was trimmed by 0 bases and the J gene end by 4 bases; junction bases not matched to a gene: 0. Germline V lookup: CDR1 MNHEY, CDR2 SVGAGI. This CDR3 reads CASSYSTSGRETQYF. The CDR3 nucleotides read TGTGCCAGCAGTTACTCGACTAGCGGGAGAGAGACCCAGTACTTC.

V and J are TRBV28 and TRBJ1-5, with 9 bases fitting TRBD1. V lost 5 bases, J lost 6 bases, and 2 bases stayed unmatched. The germline V gene encodes CDR1 MDHEN and CDR2 SYDVKM. This CDR3 contains 13 residues. The CDR3 loop reads CASSTGGSQPQHF. The CDR3 bases are TGTGCCAGCAGTACAGGGGGCTCTCAGCCCCAGCATTTT.

This chain uses TRBV2 with TRBJ2-7; possible D gene TRBD2, 5 bases. The CDR3 consists of 15 residues. Germline CDR1 and CDR2: SNHLY and FYNNEI. V was trimmed by 5 bases and J by 5 bases, leaving 19 bases between them. The CDR3 nucleotides read TGTGCCAGCAGTAAGGAGAGGGCAAACTCAGACGAGCAGTACTTC. Translation: CASSKERANSDEQYF.

The chain links TRBV7-8 to TRBJ2-7, with TRBD2 as a possible D gene (5 bases). The V end lost 4 bases, the J end lost 3 bases, and 7 bases lay between the germline ends. Germline CDR1 is SGHVS and CDR2 is FQNEAQ. The CDR3 is 12 amino acids. The CDR3 DNA reads as TGTGCCAGCAGCTCGGCGGGCTACGAGCAGTACTTC. Protein product: CASSSAGYEQYF.

A remark on this clone: Other DNA sequences of this sample code for an identical CDR3. The chain is built from TRBV6-5 and TRBJ1-1; TRBD1 agrees at 9 bases. This CDR3 spans 14 amino acids. V shed 6 bases and J 5 bases; nucleotides not matched to a gene: 7. Germline values: CDR1 MNHEY, CDR2 SVGAGI. As DNA, the CDR3 is TGTGCCAGCAGGGAGACAGGGGGAGGGACTGAAGCTTTCTTT. Translating it yields CASRETGGGTEAFF.

The rearrangement joins TRBV7-8 to TRBJ2-7; D may be TRBD2 (6 bases). Deletions cut 1 base from V and 4 bases from J, with 11 bases between. The CDR3 loop spans 14 amino acids. Germline-derived CDR1 and CDR2 are SGHVS and FQNEAQ. The CDR3 DNA reads TGTGCCAGCAGCTTAGGACGGGGGAAGTACGAGCAGTACTTC. Protein sequence: CASSLGRGKYEQYF.

The rearrangement joins TRBV6-6 to TRBJ2-1, with D unresolved. Germline CDR1 and CDR2: MNHNY and SVGAGI (reference sequence). Trimming stripped 4 bases from V and 6 bases from J, with 7 bases between. The length of the CDR3 is 12 residues. The CDR3 is CASSWVFNEQFF. The CDR3 DNA is TGTGCCAGCAGTTGGGTATTCAATGAGCAGTTCTTC.